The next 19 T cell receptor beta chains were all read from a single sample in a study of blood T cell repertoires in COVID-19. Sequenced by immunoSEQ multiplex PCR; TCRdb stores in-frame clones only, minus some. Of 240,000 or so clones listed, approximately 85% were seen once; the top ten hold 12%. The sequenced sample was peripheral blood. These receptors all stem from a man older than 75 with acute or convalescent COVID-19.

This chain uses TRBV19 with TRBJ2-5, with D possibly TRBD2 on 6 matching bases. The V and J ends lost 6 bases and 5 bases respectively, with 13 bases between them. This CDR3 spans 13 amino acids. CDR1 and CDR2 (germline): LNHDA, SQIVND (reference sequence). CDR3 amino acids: CASRRGGTETQYF. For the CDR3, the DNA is TGTGCCAGTAGGCGTGGGGGGACCGAGACCCAGTACTTC.

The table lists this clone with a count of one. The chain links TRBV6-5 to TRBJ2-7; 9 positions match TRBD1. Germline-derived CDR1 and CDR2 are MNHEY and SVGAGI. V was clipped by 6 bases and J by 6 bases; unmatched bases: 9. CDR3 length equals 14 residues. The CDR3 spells CASRPGTGSLEQYF. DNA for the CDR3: TGTGCCAGCAGGCCGGGGACAGGGTCACTCGAGCAGTACTTC.

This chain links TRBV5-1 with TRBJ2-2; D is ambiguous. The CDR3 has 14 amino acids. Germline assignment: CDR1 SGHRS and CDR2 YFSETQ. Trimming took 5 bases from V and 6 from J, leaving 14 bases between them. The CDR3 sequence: CASRAQDHAGELFF. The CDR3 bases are TGCGCCAGCAGGGCCCAGGATCATGCCGGGGAGCTGTTTTTT.

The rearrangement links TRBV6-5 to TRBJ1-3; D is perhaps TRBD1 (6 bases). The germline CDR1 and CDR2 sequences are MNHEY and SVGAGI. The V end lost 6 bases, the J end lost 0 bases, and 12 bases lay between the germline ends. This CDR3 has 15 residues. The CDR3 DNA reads TGTGCCAGCAGGCGGGGGCCTAGCTCTGGAAACACCATATATTTT. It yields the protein CASRRGPSSGNTIYF.

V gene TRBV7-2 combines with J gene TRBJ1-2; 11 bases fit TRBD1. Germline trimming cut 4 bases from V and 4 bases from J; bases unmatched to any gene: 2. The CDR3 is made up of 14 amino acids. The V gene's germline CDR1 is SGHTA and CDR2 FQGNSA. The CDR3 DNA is TGTGCCAGCAGCTCAGGGACAGGGGGCTATGGCTACACCTTC. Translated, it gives CASSSGTGGYGYTF.

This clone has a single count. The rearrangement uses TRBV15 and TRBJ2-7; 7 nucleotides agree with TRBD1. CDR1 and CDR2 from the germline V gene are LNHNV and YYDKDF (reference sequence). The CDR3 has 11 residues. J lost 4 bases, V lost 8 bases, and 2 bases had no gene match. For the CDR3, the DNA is TGTGCCACCGGACAGGAGTACGAGCAGTACTTC. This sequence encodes CATGQEYEQYF.

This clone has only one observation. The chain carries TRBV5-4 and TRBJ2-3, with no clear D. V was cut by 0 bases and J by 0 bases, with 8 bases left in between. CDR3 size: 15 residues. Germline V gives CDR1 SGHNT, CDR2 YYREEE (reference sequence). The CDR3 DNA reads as TGTGCCAGCAGCTTGGCCTTCAGAAGCACAGATACGCAGTATTTT. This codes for CASSLAFRSTDTQYF.

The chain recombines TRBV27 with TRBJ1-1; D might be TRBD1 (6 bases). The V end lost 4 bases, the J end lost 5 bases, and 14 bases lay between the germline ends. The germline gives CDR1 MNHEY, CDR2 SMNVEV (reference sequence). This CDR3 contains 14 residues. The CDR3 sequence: CASSSAGAETEAFF. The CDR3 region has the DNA TGTGCCAGCAGTTCCGCAGGGGCCGAGACTGAAGCTTTCTTT.

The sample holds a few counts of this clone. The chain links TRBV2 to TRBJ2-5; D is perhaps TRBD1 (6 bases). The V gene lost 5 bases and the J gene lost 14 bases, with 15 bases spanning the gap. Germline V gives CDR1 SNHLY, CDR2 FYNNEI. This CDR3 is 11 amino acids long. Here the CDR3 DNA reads TGTGCCAGCAGTAGGGACACCAAGACCTACTTC. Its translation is CASSRDTKTYF.

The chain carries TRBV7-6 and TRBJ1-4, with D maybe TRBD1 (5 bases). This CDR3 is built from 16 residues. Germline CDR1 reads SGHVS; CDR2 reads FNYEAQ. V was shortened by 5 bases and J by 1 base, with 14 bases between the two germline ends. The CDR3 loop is CASSPSGGLTNEKLFF. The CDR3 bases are TGTGCCAGCAGCCCGTCCGGGGGGTTAACTAATGAAAAACTGTTTTTT.

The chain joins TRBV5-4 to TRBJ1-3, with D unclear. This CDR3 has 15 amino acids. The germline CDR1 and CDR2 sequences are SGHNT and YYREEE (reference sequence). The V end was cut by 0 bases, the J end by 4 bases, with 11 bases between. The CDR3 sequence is CASSLGGISGNTIYF. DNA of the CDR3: TGTGCCAGCAGCTTGGGAGGGATATCAGGAAACACCATATATTTT.

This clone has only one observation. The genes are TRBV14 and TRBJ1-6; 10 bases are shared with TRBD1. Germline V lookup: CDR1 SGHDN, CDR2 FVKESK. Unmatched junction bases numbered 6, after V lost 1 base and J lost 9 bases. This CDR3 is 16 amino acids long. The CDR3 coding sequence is TGTGCCAGCAGCCAAGCCCCGGGACAGGGGACTTCACCCCTCCACTTT. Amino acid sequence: CASSQAPGQGTSPLHF. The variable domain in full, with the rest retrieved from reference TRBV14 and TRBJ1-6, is EAGVTQFPSHSVIEKGQTVTLRCDPISGHDNLYWYRRVMGKEIKFLLHFVKESKQDESGMPNNRFLAERTGGTYSTLKVQPAELEDSGVYFCASSQAPGQGTSPLHFGNGTRLTVT.

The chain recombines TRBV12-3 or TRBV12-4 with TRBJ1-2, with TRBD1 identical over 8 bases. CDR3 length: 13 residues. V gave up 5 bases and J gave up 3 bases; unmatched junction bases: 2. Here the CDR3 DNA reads TGTGCCAGCAGTCTGGGACAGGACTATGGCTACACCTTC. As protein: CASSLGQDYGYTF.

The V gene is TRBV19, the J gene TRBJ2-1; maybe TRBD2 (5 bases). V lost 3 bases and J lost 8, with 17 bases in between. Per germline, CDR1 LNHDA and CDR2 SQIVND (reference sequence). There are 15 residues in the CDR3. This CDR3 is CASSMGGPTRHEQFF. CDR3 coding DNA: TGTGCCAGTAGTATGGGCGGCCCAACTAGGCATGAGCAGTTCTTC.

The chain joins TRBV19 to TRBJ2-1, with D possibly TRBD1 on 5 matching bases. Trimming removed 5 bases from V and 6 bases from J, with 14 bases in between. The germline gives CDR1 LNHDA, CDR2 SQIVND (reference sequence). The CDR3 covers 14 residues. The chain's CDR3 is CASSFAPRVNEQFF. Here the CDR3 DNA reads TGTGCCAGTAGTTTTGCTCCCAGGGTCAATGAGCAGTTCTTC. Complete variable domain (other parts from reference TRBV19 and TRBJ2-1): DGGITQSPKYLFRKEGQNVTLSCEQNLNHDAMYWYRQDPGQGLRLIYYSQIVNDFQKGDIAEGYSVSREKKESFPLTVTSAQKNPTAFYLCASSFAPRVNEQFFGPGTRLTVL.

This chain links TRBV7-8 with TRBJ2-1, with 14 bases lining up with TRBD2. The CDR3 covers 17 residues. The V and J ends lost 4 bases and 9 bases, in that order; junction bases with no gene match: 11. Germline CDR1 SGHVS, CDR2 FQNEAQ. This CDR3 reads CASSYLGTSGSAVEQFF. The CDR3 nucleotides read TGTGCCAGCAGCTACCTAGGGACTAGCGGGAGTGCGGTTGAGCAGTTCTTC.

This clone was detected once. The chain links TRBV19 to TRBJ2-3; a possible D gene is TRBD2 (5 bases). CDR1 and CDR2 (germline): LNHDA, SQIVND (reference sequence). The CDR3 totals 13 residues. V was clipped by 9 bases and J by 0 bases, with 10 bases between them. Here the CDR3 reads CASHRGSTDTQYF. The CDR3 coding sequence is TGTGCCAGCCACCGGGGTAGCACAGATACGCAGTATTTT.

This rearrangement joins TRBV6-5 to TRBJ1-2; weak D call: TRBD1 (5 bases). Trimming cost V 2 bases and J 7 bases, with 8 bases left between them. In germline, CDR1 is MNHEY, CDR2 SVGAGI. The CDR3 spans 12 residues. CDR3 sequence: CASSYIGGGYTF. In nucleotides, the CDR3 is TGTGCCAGCAGTTACATCGGGGGTGGCTACACCTTC.

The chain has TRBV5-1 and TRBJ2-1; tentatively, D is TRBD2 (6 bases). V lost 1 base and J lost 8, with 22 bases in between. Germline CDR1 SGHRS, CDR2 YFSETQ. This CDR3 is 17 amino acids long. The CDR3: CASSLWGRGSSGDEQFF. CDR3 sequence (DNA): TGCGCCAGCAGCTTGTGGGGCCGGGGCTCCTCGGGGGATGAGCAGTTCTTC.